This TCR beta chain comes out of a study of T cell responses to AZD1222 COVID-19 vaccine. Broader study findings: White British donors predominated, females outnumbered males, and clonal diversity was possibly underestimated.

Clones were read by immunoSEQ multiplex PCR, and TCRdb kept only the in-frame ones, dropping some. The table lists about 140,000 clones, 80% to 95% of them singletons. This clone was found once. Its antigen is still unknown. The CDR3 sequence is 15 residues long. V was clipped by 4 bases and J by 5 bases; unmatched bases: 9. Germline loops: CDR1 MGHRA, CDR2 YSYEKL. The input for sequencing was peripheral blood, taken on day 0 of AZD1222 vaccination. The receptor's source is an adult in good health. The chain employs TRBV4-1 and TRBJ2-7; TRBD2 matches at 9 bases. The CDR3 loop reads CASSRSIAGGDEQYF. The CDR3 nucleotides are TGCGCCAGCAGCCGGAGCATCGCGGGAGGGGACGAGCAGTACTTC.